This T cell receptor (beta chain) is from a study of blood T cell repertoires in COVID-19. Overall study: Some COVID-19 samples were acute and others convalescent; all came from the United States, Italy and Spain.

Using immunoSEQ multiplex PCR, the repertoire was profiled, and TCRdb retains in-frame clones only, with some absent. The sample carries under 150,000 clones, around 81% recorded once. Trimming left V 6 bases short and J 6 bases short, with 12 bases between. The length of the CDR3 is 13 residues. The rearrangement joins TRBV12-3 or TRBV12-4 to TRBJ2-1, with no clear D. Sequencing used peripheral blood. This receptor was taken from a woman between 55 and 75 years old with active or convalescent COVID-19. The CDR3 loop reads CASSYTLVNEQFF. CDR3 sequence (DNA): TGTGCCAGCAGCTATACCCTGGTCAATGAGCAGTTCTTC.